This T cell receptor beta chain comes out of a study of blood T cell repertoires in COVID-19 (TCRdb year 2020). Broadly, across the study: Samples from collaborators originated in the United States, Italy and Spain and spanned both the acute and convalescent phases of COVID-19. The material from the prospective study consisted of cDNA or gDNA derived from T cells, B-cell-depleted T cells, or PBMCs. Subjects who had been exposed to COVID-19, were actively infected with it, or had recovered from it provided the deeply sampled blood TCRbeta repertoires that made up the dataset. The repertoires were made available in a free public database intended to serve as a resource for research on the immune response to SARS-CoV-2. Samples were obtained from the ongoing ImmuneRACE study (first 160 participants) and from over 1,000 subjects provided by 6 global collaborators. Sample metadata almost always included a de-identified subject ID, COVID-19 status, age in years and sex. HLA class I and class II types, where available, came from metadata supplied by the sample provider rather than from assay-based typing.

TCRbeta CDR3 regions were amplified from genomic DNA by means of the immunoSEQ Assay, a bias-controlled multiplex PCR. The paper's processing steps were these. The number of nucleated cells in each sample was estimated by amplification of reference gene primers within the assay. To quantify the absolute abundance of each unique TCRbeta CDR3 rearrangement, sequence reads were collapsed and filtered. For each sample, productive Simpson clonality was calculated by taking the square root of Simpson's diversity index across productive rearrangements. As stored in TCRdb, this immuneACCESS dataset retains in-frame rearrangements with V and J assigned. A fraction of the clones does not appear; measured against another copy, unresolved V genes explain less than half of the discrepancy, and the remainder lacks a known reason. V, J and clone size reflect that table, while D and trimming were determined from the DNA. This sample gives a few hundred thousand clones in total; 85% of them show up just once. Around 3.4% of the sample is in the top ten clones.

Regarding this clone: It has no known antigen specificity. No clone much larger than this one lies a single base away; base qualities are absent.

From the cysteine up to the phenylalanine, the CDR3 has a length of 14 residues. Only CDR3 DNA remains: 42 bases, in frame from the first base. From the germline V gene (reference sequence), CDR1 is SEHNR and CDR2 is FQNEAQ. V is pruned by 5 bases and J by 8 bases, leaving 11 bases of the junction without a gene match. Paper-wide results and their limitations: How much clinical and demographic metadata was included differed by source and by participant, and the metadata was provided uncurated.

Each collaborating institution followed its own protocols to collect whole blood in K2EDTA tubes. Collaborator samples were shipped for TCRbeta analysis as frozen whole blood, isolated PBMCs, or DNA extracted from either sample type. The chain is assembled from TRBV7-9 and TRBJ1-2; 7 bases in the middle match TRBD1. Sequencing used peripheral blood. The TCR comes from a woman aged 18-35 years with acute or convalescent COVID-19. The CDR3 in this case is CASSHTTGNYGYTF. The nucleotide sequence is TGTGCCAGCAGCCATACGACAGGGAATTACGGCTACACCTTC.